Below are 10 T cell receptor beta chains sequenced from a single sample in a study of identical twins. TCRdb fed the 5' RACE reads into MiXCR, producing one record per CDR3 protein. The data hold over 600,000 distinct CDR3 sequences, with 21% observed a single time. The data were also submitted as part of a second study, on T cells expressing NK-cell markers.

Material for sequencing was PBMCs. The receptors stem from a woman between 18 and 29 years old in good health.

This clonotype has more than one count but fewer than ten. The chain links TRBV5-1 to TRBJ2-3; no clear D. The CDR3 runs 13 residues. Trimming pared 9 bases from V and 1 base from J, leaving 12 bases between. The germline CDR1 and CDR2 sequences are SGHRS and YFSETQ. CDR3 amino acids: CATNDGRTDTQYF. In DNA form, the CDR3 reads TGCGCCACCAACGACGGACGCACAGATACGCAGTATTTT.

This clonotype was seen more than once but under ten times. J is TRBJ2-7 and V is TRBV20-1; TRBD1 might be the D (5 bases). CDR1 and CDR2 (germline): DFQATT, SNEGSKA (reference sequence). This CDR3 spans 16 amino acids. Trimming pared 2 bases from V and 2 bases from J, leaving 19 bases between. The CDR3 coding sequence is TGCAGTGCTAGACCTACAATACCCGCGACAGCCTACGAGCAGTACTTC. Protein: CSARPTIPATAYEQYF.

The chain carries TRBV5-1 and TRBJ1-1; perhaps TRBD1 as D (5 bases). This CDR3 is built from 14 residues. Trimming pared 7 bases from V and 4 bases from J, leaving 17 bases between. Germline CDR1 reads SGHRS; CDR2 reads YFSETQ. CDR3: CASAFRSGRTEAFF. Written as DNA, the CDR3 is TGCGCCAGCGCGTTTCGGTCAGGGCGCACTGAAGCTTTCTTT.

This clonotype was counted only a few times. This chain joins TRBV5-1 and TRBJ2-1; 7 nucleotides align to TRBD1. The CDR3 spans 15 residues. V shed 3 bases and J 4 bases; nucleotides not matched to a gene: 7. From germline, CDR1 is SGHRS and CDR2 YFSETQ. CDR3 DNA: TGCGCCAGCAGCTCCGGGACAGCCATATACAATGAGCAGTTCTTC. Translation gives CASSSGTAIYNEQFF.

There are a few counts of this clonotype. This chain uses TRBV27 with TRBJ2-7; D is unclear. Trimming pared 5 bases from V and 1 base from J, leaving 9 bases between. Germline V CDR1 and CDR2: MNHEY, SMNVEV (reference sequence). The CDR3 length is 13 residues. The CDR3 sequence is CASSPVTSYEQYF. The CDR3 DNA follows: TGTGCCAGCAGTCCCGTGACATCCTACGAGCAGTACTTC.

V usage is TRBV6-1 and J usage is TRBJ2-7, with 8 bases matching TRBD1. From germline, CDR1 is MNHNS and CDR2 SASEGT. CDR3 length: 14 residues. The junction had 10 bases not matched to a gene; V was cut back by 10 bases and J by 2 bases. The CDR3 is CATSYGQGTYEQYF. Written as DNA, the CDR3 is TGTGCCACGTCTTATGGACAGGGTACCTACGAGCAGTACTTC.

In this sample, this clonotype turned up many times. The V gene is TRBV20-1, the J gene TRBJ2-7, with 9 bases matching TRBD2. V lost 2 bases and J lost 0; bases outside the gene matches: 2. The CDR3 is 14 amino acids. Germline assignment: CDR1 DFQATT and CDR2 SNEGSKA (reference sequence). CDR3 protein: CSARKAGGSYEQYF. CDR3 in DNA: TGCAGTGCTAGAAAAGCGGGAGGCTCCTACGAGCAGTACTTC.

This clonotype appeared many times. The chain has TRBV29-1 and TRBJ1-1; D ambiguous. Between the trimmed V and J ends, which lost 6 bases and 2 bases, there was a span of 10 bases. Germline V lookup: CDR1 SQVTM, CDR2 ANQGSEA. The CDR3 runs to 12 residues. The CDR3 DNA is TGCAGCGTCTTACGGATTAACACTGAAGCTTTCTTT. Translating gives CSVLRINTEAFF.

The chain uses TRBV6-5 and TRBJ1-6, with D possibly being TRBD1 (5 bases). There are 15 residues in the CDR3. Per germline, CDR1 MNHEY and CDR2 SVGAGI. V gave up 2 bases and J gave up 6 bases, with 11 bases separating them. The CDR3 sequence: CASSYGQGPNSPLHF. CDR3 coding DNA: TGTGCCAGCAGTTACGGGCAGGGCCCTAATTCACCCCTCCACTTT.

This clonotype was seen a handful of times. The chain recombines TRBV5-5 with TRBJ2-7, with 10 bases aligning to TRBD2. The V segment lost 5 bases and the J segment 3 bases; nucleotides outside the gene matches: 8. The germline V gene has CDR1 SGHKS and CDR2 YYEKEE (reference sequence). This CDR3 has 15 amino acids. CDR3 nucleotide sequence: TGTGCCAGCAGACTTAGCGGGGGGCCGTACTACGAGCAGTACTTC. Protein product: CASRLSGGPYYEQYF.